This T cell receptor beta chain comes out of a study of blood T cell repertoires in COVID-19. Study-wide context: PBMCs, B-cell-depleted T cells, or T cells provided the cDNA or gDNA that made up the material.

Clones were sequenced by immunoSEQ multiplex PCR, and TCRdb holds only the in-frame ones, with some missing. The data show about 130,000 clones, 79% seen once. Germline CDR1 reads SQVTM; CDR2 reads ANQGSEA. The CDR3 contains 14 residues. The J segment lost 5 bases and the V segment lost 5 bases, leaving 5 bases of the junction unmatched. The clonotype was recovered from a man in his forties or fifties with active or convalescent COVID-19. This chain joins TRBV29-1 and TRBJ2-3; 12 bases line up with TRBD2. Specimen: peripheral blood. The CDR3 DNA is TGCAGCGTTTCTAGCGGGGGGGTCGTAGATACGCAGTATTTT. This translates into CSVSSGGVVDTQYF.